Each of the 9 T cell receptor beta chains below was sequenced from the same sample in a study of cytomegalovirus exposure and HLA in healthy donors. The primer mix had 60 Vbeta and 13 Jbeta primers. Clones were sequenced by immunoSEQ multiplex PCR, and TCRdb holds only the in-frame ones, with some missing. The sample records about 170,000 clones, approximately 70% being singletons. The sequencing input was PBMCs. These receptors originate from a middle-aged man in good health and CMV-seropositive.

The V gene is TRBV2, the J gene TRBJ1-6; 9 bases align to TRBD1. The CDR3 loop spans 16 amino acids. Trimming at V came to 7 bases and at J to 9 bases, leaving 13 bases not matched to a gene. CDR1 is SNHLY, CDR2 FYNNEI, per germline. This chain's CDR3 is CASKGSGGQGASPLHF. CDR3 in DNA: TGTGCCAGCAAAGGGAGCGGGGGACAGGGTGCTTCACCCCTCCACTTT.

The chain employs TRBV7-9 and TRBJ2-7; tentative D call: TRBD1 (5 bases). Germline loops: CDR1 SEHNR, CDR2 FQNEAQ (reference sequence). Trimming cost V 5 bases and J 1 base, with 15 bases left between them. CDR3 length: 15 residues. The CDR3 DNA is TGTGCCAGCAGCATCAGTCCGACAGCTTCCTACGAGCAGTACTTC. Protein: CASSISPTASYEQYF.

CDR3 nucleotides: TGTGCCAGGGACACCCTGAATGAGCAGTTCTTC. Encoded protein: CARDTLNEQFF. The gene calls are TRBV6-5 and TRBJ2-1, with D maybe TRBD1 (5 bases). Trimming shortened V by 9 bases and J by 7 bases, and 10 bases separated the two germline ends. This CDR3 comprises 11 residues. Germline CDR1 reads MNHEY; CDR2 reads SVGAGI.

This chain joins TRBV2 and TRBJ2-2; 10 nucleotides align to TRBD2. Looked up from germline, CDR1 is SNHLY and CDR2 is FYNNEI. The length of the CDR3 is 16 residues. Trimming cost V 4 bases and J 7 bases; bases outside gene matches: 9. The CDR3 DNA sequence: TGTGCCAGCAGTGTCGGAGCGGGGGGGCAAGGCGGGGAGCTGTTTTTT. Encoded protein: CASSVGAGGQGGELFF.

The J gene is TRBJ2-2, the V gene TRBV6-5, with 10 bases matching TRBD1. Trimming took 4 bases from V and 3 from J; bases not matched to a gene: 5. There are 16 residues in the CDR3. CDR1 is MNHEY, CDR2 SVGAGI, per germline. For the CDR3, the DNA is TGTGCCAGCAGTTCTCGACAGGGGGCTGACACCGGGGAGCTGTTTTTT. Encoded protein: CASSSRQGADTGELFF.

The chain links TRBV5-1 to TRBJ2-7; perhaps TRBD1 as D (7 bases). Germline CDR1 SGHRS, CDR2 YFSETQ. This CDR3 has 14 amino acids. Trimming stripped 9 bases from V and 3 bases from J, with 19 bases between. CDR3: CATLPQGGFYEQYF. The CDR3 bases are TGCGCCACCCTACCCCAGGGGGGTTTCTACGAGCAGTACTTC.

This clone showed up just once. This chain connects TRBV2 to TRBJ2-5, with 7 positions matching TRBD1. The J call may be wrong; the DNA end is better matched by TRBJ2-7. CDR3 length: 16 amino acids. Germline CDR1 is SNHLY and CDR2 is FYNNEI. This CDR3 is CASSEARTGDSYEQYF. The CDR3 coding sequence is TGTGCCAGCAGTGAAGCGCGAACAGGGGACTCCTACGAGCAGTACTTC.

The J gene is TRBJ2-6, the V gene TRBV10-3; 8 bases map to TRBD1. Unmatched junction bases numbered 16, after V lost 10 bases and J lost 2 bases. The germline gives CDR1 ENHRY, CDR2 SYGVKD. This CDR3 is 18 amino acids long. The CDR3 here is CATQSAGTGTPGANVLTF. The CDR3 DNA reads as TGTGCCACCCAGTCCGCCGGGACAGGCACCCCTGGGGCCAACGTCCTGACTTTC.

The chain uses TRBV4-2 and TRBJ1-5, with D unclear. The germline V gene encodes CDR1 LGHNA and CDR2 YNFKEQ. The V gene lost 1 base and the J gene lost 4 bases, with 8 bases spanning the gap. The CDR3 length is 14 residues. This CDR3 reads CASSQGAVNQPQHF. The CDR3 DNA follows: TGTGCCAGCAGCCAAGGGGCAGTTAATCAGCCCCAGCATTTT.